This note documents a single T cell receptor beta chain sequence. Its antigen is as yet unknown. The CDR3 is 15 amino acids. Germline-derived CDR1 and CDR2 are DFQATT and SNEGSKA (reference sequence). The sample originates from a study of blood T cells in healthy people across ages. General study points: Diversity was higher, and naive CD4+ cells more numerous, in long-lived donors than in aged donors.

Sample-barcoded 5' priming and a J-beta primer mix drove a second PCR of roughly 6 to 12 cycles. Each of the cDNA molecules was tagged by a template-switch adaptor with 12 random nucleotides. In TCRdb, the 5' RACE reads were re-called with MiXCR into one record per CDR3 protein. In the table there are about 1,600,000 distinct CDR3 sequences, approximately 42% of which are singletons. The source material was blood. The gene calls are TRBV20-1 and TRBJ2-5; TRBD2 matches 9 bases. The tail of the sequence fits TRBJ2-7 better, so the J call may be wrong. The sequence was collected from a young woman in good health. CDR3 sequence: CSPRLAGSRRDEQYF. The CDR3 coding sequence is TGCAGCCCTCGGCTAGCGGGAAGTCGTCGGGACGAGCAGTACTTC.